These T cell receptor beta chains were read from a single sample in a study of glioma-infiltrating T cells after dendritic cell vaccination. Profiled with immunoSEQ multiplex PCR; TCRdb holds only in-frame clones, not every one. This sample has some 100,000 clones, with more than 75% found just once. Sequenced material: blood, taken before dendritic cell vaccination. Receptor source: a human donor with glioblastoma. Both conserved end residues are part of each CDR3. Fields, in order: V gene, J gene, CDR3 protein.

TRBV5-1	TRBJ1-2	CASSENYGYTF
TRBV10-2	TRBJ2-2	CASSDRGRTGELFF
TRBV21-1	TRBJ2-3	CASRKTWLAGSTDTQYF
TRBV7-9	TRBJ2-7	CASSLAVPGTERYF
TRBV7-6	TRBJ1-4	CASSPPEAVLPGEKLFF
TRBV7-3	TRBJ2-3	CASSPGISTDTQYF
TRBV10-3	TRBJ2-7	CAVRGTGSSYEQYF
TRBV19	TRBJ2-5	CASSSRGETQYF
TRBV5-1	TRBJ1-6	CASSYRTGGDSPLHF
TRBV5-1	TRBJ1-4	CASSPSESTNEKLFF
TRBV7-7	TRBJ1-4	CASSLTGAEKLFF
TRBV19	TRBJ2-1	CASSITGIPYNEQFF
TRBV6-1	TRBJ2-5	CASRRPTGETQYF
TRBV6-6	TRBJ1-1	CASSYGVDTEAFF
TRBV20-1	TRBJ1-4	CSATRGEKLFF
TRBV5-1	TRBJ1-1	CASSLAAGEFTEAFF
TRBV7-2	TRBJ2-3	CASSPSWDTQYF
TRBV2	TRBJ1-2	CASRMDRYTDYGYTF
TRBV27	TRBJ1-5	CASSLRGFKDFGNQPQHF
TRBV5-1	TRBJ2-2	CASSLRGNPVDTGELFF
TRBV2	TRBJ1-5	CASRSRVSNQPQHF
TRBV4-3	TRBJ2-5	CASSQGQIQETQYF
TRBV12-5	TRBJ2-7	CASGLSSDEQYF
TRBV27	TRBJ2-1	CASSYLGQKMNEQFF
TRBV18	TRBJ1-1	CASSPPSSDSEAFF
TRBV12-5	TRBJ2-3	CASGSSGGSDTQYF
TRBV19	TRBJ1-5	CAAQGRNQPQHF